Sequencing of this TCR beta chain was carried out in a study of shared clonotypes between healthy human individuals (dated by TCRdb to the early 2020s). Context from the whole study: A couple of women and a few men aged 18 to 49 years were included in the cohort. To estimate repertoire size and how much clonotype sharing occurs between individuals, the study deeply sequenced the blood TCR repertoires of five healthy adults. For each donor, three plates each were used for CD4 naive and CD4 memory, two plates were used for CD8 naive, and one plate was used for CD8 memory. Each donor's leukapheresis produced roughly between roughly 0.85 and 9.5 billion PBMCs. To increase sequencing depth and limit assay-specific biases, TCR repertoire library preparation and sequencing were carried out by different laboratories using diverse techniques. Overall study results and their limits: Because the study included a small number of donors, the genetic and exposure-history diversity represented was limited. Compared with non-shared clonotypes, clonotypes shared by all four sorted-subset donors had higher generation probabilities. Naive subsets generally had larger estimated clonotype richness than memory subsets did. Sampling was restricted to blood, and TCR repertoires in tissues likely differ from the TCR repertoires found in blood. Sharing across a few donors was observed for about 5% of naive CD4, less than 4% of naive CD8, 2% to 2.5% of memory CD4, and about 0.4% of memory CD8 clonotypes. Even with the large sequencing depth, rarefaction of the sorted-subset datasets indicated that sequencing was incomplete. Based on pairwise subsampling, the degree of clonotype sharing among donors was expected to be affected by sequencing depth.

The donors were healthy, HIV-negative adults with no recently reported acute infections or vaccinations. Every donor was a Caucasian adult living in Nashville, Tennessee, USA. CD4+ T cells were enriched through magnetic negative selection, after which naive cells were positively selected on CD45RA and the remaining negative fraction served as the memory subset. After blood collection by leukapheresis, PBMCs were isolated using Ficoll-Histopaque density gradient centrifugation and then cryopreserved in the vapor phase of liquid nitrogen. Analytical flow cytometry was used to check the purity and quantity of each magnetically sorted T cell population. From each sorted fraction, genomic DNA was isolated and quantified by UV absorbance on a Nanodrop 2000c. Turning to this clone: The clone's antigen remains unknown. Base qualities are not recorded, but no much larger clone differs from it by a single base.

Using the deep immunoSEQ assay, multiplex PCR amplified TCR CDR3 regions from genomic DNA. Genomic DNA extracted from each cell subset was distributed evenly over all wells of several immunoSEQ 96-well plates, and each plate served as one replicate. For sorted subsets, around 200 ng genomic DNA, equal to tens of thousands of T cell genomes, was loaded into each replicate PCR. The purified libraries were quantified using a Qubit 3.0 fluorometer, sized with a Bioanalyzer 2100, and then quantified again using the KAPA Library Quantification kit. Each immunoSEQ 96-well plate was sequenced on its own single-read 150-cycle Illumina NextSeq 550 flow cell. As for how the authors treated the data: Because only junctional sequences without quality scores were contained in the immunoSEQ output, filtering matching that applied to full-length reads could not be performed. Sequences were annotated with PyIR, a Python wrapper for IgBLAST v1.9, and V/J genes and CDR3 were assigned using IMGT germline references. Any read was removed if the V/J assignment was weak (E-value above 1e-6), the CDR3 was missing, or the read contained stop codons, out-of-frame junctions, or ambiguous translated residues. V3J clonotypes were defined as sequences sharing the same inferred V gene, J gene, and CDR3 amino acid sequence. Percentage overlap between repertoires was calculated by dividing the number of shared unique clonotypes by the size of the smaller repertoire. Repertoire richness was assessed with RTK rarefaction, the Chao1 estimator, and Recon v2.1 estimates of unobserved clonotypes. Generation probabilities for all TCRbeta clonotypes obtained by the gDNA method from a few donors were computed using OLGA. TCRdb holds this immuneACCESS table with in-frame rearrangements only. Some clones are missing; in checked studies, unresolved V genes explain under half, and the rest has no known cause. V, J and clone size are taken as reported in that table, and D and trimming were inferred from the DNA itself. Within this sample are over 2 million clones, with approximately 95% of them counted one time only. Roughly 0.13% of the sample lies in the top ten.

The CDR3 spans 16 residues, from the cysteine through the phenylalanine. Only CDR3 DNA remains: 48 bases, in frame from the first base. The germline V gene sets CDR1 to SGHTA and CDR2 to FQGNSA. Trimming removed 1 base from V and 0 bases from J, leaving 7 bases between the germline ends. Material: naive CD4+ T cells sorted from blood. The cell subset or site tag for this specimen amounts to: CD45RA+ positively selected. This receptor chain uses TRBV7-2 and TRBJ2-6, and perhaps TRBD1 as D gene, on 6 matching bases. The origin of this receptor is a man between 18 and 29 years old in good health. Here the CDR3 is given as CASSLDRVSGANVLTF. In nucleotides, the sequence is TGTGCCAGCAGCTTAGACAGGGTCTCTGGGGCCAACGTCCTGACTTTC.